Below, 6 T cell receptor beta chains from the same sample are listed, as sequenced in a study of shared clonotypes between healthy human individuals (TCRdb year 2020). Libraries came from the immunoSEQ multiplex PCR assay. Here the immuneACCESS table is served through TCRdb, limited to in-frame sequences with V and J called. Missing clones are a known gap in these copies; in checked studies unresolved V genes cover under half, and the rest lacks a known reason. This sample comprises more than 2,000,000 clones, approximately 92% of them detected only once. The ten largest account for around 0.14% of the sample. What was sequenced was naive CD4+ T cells sorted from blood. The cell subset or site label, as the study defines it: CD45RA+ positively selected. The receptors derive from a man aged 18 to 29 in good health.

This chain uses TRBV7-3 with TRBJ1-6; D is unclear. This CDR3 has 14 residues. Germline values: CDR1 SGHTA, CDR2 FQGTGA. V was cut by 8 bases and J by 6 bases, with 14 bases left in between. This chain's CDR3 is CASAGILINSPLHF. Here the CDR3 DNA reads TGTGCCAGCGCGGGGATTTTAATTAATTCACCCCTCCACTTT.

Notes on this clone: The sample carries other DNA sequences with the same CDR3. The chain uses TRBV5-1 and TRBJ2-3; D is uncertain. Trimming cost V 0 bases and J 0 bases, with 5 bases left between them. CDR1 SGHRS and CDR2 YFSETQ come from the germline V gene. The CDR3 has 14 amino acids. CDR3 in DNA: TGCGCCAGCAGCTTGGGTCATAGCACAGATACGCAGTATTTT. This gives the protein CASSLGHSTDTQYF.

This clone was detected once. V and J are TRBV2 and TRBJ1-5, with TRBD1 identical over 9 bases. With V trimmed by 6 bases and J by 5 bases, 5 bases remained unmatched. Per the germline V gene, CDR1 is SNHLY and CDR2 is FYNNEI. The CDR3 consists of 14 residues. Written as DNA, the CDR3 is TGTGCCAGCAGCGACAGGACAGGGGATCAGCCCCAGCATTTT. Protein product: CASSDRTGDQPQHF.

The chain uses TRBV11-2 and TRBJ2-3; TRBD2 might be the D (5 bases). V lost 5 bases to trimming and J lost 6 bases, with 12 bases between them. There are 13 residues in the CDR3. Germline CDR1 SGHAT, CDR2 FQNNGV. The CDR3 sequence: CASSRPTRDTQYF. In DNA, the CDR3 is TGTGCCAGCAGCCGCCCAACTAGGGATACGCAGTATTTT.

The chain couples TRBV19 to TRBJ2-1; a weak D match, TRBD2 (5 bases). In germline, CDR1 is LNHDA, CDR2 SQIVND (reference sequence). V lost 6 bases and J 0 bases, leaving 9 bases between the germline ends. The CDR3 extends over 14 amino acids. The CDR3 DNA reads as TGTGCCAGTAGGGTCGGAGGCTCCTACAATGAGCAGTTCTTC. The encoded protein is CASRVGGSYNEQFF.

The rearrangement uses TRBV10-1 and TRBJ2-2; D not certain. The CDR3 has 12 amino acids. Per the germline V gene, CDR1 is WNHNN and CDR2 is SYGVQD (reference sequence). The V end was cut by 4 bases, the J end by 6 bases, with 6 bases between. This CDR3 reads CASSAKAGELFF. The CDR3 nucleotides read TGCGCCAGCAGTGCCAAGGCCGGGGAGCTGTTTTTT.